This is a list of T cell receptor beta chains from one sample in a study of cytomegalovirus exposure and HLA in healthy donors. Data came from immunoSEQ multiplex PCR; TCRdb stores just in-frame clones and leaves some out. The sample has around 150,000 clones, roughly 85% seen once. Specimen: PBMCs. The source is a woman aged 45-59 years in good health and CMV-seronegative. CDR3s leave out the opening cysteine and the closing phenylalanine or tryptophan.

TRBV5-4 ASSLDIRGAYEQY
TRBV4-1 ASSPTGGETQY
TRBV4-2 ASSQDLPSGAGADTQY
TRBV19 ASSIGGGNTEAF
TRBV28 ASTPPTSGGILGF
TRBV27 ASSSLAGDPTYEQY
TRBV7-9 ASSSSDRGDYGYT
TRBV9 ASSASPGYRASYNEQF
TRBV9 ASSTERGLAGGEETQY
TRBV6-6 ASSSRDRSIYNEQF
TRBV5-1 ASAFRVFYNEQF